This T cell receptor beta chain was identified during a study of cytomegalovirus exposure and HLA in healthy donors. The PCR ran on 60 Vbeta and 13 Jbeta primers. TCRdb's table, derived via immunoSEQ multiplex PCR, lists solely in-frame clones and lacks some. Counted here are about 140,000 clones, 76% occurring once; the ten biggest clones make up 1.5% to 2%. The CDR3 is made up of 15 amino acids. Germline V lookup: CDR1 SGDLS, CDR2 YYNGEE. The V gene lost 3 bases and the J gene lost 0 bases, with 10 bases spanning the gap. The sequencing sample was made of PBMCs. This rearrangement joins TRBV9 to TRBJ1-3; unclear D gene. This receptor was taken from a man aged 35 to 55 in good health and CMV-seronegative. CDR3 protein: CASSATTDSGNTIYF. Written as DNA, the CDR3 is TGTGCCAGCAGCGCCACGACTGACTCTGGAAACACCATATATTTT. Filled out from reference TRBV9 and TRBJ1-3, the complete variable domain reads DSGVTQTPKHLITATGQRVTLRCSPRSGDLSVYWYQQSLDQGLQFLIQYYNGEERAKGNILERFSAQQFPDLHSELNLSSLELGDSALYFCASSATTDSGNTIYFGEGSWLTVV.